Listed here are 20 T cell receptor beta chains from one sample, sequenced in a study of identical twins. TCRdb passed the 5' RACE reads through MiXCR, listing each CDR3 protein once. Among under 900,000 distinct CDR3 sequences, 15% to 20% were seen once, and the ten largest hold around 12%. These data were also reused for a study on T cells expressing NK-cell markers.

Sequenced input: PBMCs. These receptors came from a woman aged 18-29 years in good health.

V and J are TRBV7-9 and TRBJ2-7, with D unresolved. This CDR3 has 13 amino acids. CDR1 is SEHNR, CDR2 FQNEAQ, per germline (reference sequence). V lost 2 bases to trimming and J lost 2 bases, with 7 bases between them. The CDR3 sequence is CASSLRSTYEQYF. CDR3 nucleotide sequence: TGTGCCAGCAGCTTAAGGTCGACCTACGAGCAGTACTTC.

The chain links TRBV2 to TRBJ1-2, with a weak D call TRBD1 (5 bases). The germline V and J ends were trimmed by 7 bases and 6 bases, with 18 bases remaining between them. CDR1 and CDR2 (germline): SNHLY, FYNNEI. The CDR3 has 14 residues. The CDR3 DNA is TGTGCCAGCACCCGACGGGGGGAGAAGGATGGCTACACCTTC. Protein product: CASTRRGEKDGYTF.

The chain recombines TRBV20-1 with TRBJ1-2; 7 bases map to TRBD1. V gave up 6 bases and J gave up 5 bases; unmatched junction bases: 9. The length of the CDR3 is 13 residues. Germline V gene data show CDR1 as DFQATT and CDR2 as SNEGSKA (reference sequence). The CDR3 loop reads CSANRQGAYGYTF. The CDR3 bases are TGCAGTGCAAACAGACAGGGCGCGTATGGCTACACCTTC.

CDR3 nucleotide sequence: TGCGCCAGCAGCGCAGGACAACTTACAGATACGCAGTATTTT. Protein product: CASSAGQLTDTQYF. V gene TRBV5-1 combines with J gene TRBJ2-3, with D tentatively TRBD1 (5 bases). The germline V and J ends were trimmed by 4 bases and 3 bases, with 12 bases remaining between them. The germline V gene has CDR1 SGHRS and CDR2 YFSETQ. The CDR3 totals 14 residues.

This clonotype appeared many times. The chain is built from TRBV12-3 or TRBV12-4 and TRBJ2-3, with 11 nucleotides matching TRBD2. This CDR3 comprises 16 residues. V lost 6 bases and J lost 2; bases outside the gene matches: 7. The CDR3 bases are TGTGCCAGCAGCAAAAATAGCGGGGGGGCCACAGATACGCAGTATTTT. It encodes CASSKNSGGATDTQYF.

The genes are TRBV20-1 and TRBJ2-6; TRBD2 is a possible D gene (6 bases). The CDR3 length is 15 residues. V lost 6 bases to trimming and J lost 2 bases, with 14 bases between them. Germline CDR1 reads DFQATT; CDR2 reads SNEGSKA (reference sequence). Here the CDR3 reads CSAPWGVAGANVLTF. DNA of the CDR3: TGCAGTGCCCCGTGGGGGGTCGCTGGGGCCAACGTCCTGACTTTC.

In its sample, this clonotype was seen many times. The genes are TRBV18 and TRBJ2-7, with D unclear. Trimming pared 4 bases from V and 3 bases from J, leaving 10 bases between. From germline, CDR1 is KGHSH and CDR2 LQKENI. This CDR3 is 13 amino acids long. The CDR3 DNA follows: TGTGCCAGCTCACAGCTCCAAAACTACGAGCAGTACTTC. It encodes CASSQLQNYEQYF.

V and J are TRBV5-1 and TRBJ2-6; D may match TRBD1 or TRBD2 (5 bases each). Germline V gene lookup returns CDR1 SGHRS and CDR2 YFSETQ. The CDR3 runs to 19 residues. V was trimmed by 2 bases and J by 0 bases, leaving 18 bases between them. The CDR3 coding sequence is TGCGCCAGCAGCTTAGCTCCGGTAGGGGACCACTCTGGGGCCAACGTCCTGACTTTC. As protein: CASSLAPVGDHSGANVLTF.

The chain employs TRBV12-3 or TRBV12-4 and TRBJ2-2; D is tentatively TRBD1 or TRBD2 (5 bases each). CDR3 length equals 16 residues. Trimming pared 6 bases from V and 10 bases from J, leaving 24 bases between. The CDR3 DNA reads as TGTGCCAGCAGCCTGAGGGCGCCTCCTAGGGGATCGGAGCTGTTTTTT. Amino acid sequence: CASSLRAPPRGSELFF.

Only a few counts were recorded for this clonotype. The rearrangement joins TRBV20-1 to TRBJ2-7; D is unresolved. CDR3 length: 15 amino acids. The germline V gene has CDR1 DFQATT and CDR2 SNEGSKA (reference sequence). Trimming shortened V by 6 bases and J by 5 bases, and 23 bases separated the two germline ends. The CDR3 region is CSAQSTLILKNEQYF. The CDR3 DNA follows: TGCAGTGCCCAATCAACCCTTATCTTGAAGAACGAGCAGTACTTC.

This chain uses TRBV7-9 with TRBJ2-7, with D uncertain. This CDR3 region has 12 residues. Germline V gene sequence: CDR1 SEHNR, CDR2 FQNEAQ (reference sequence). Trimming stripped 4 bases from V and 3 bases from J, with 7 bases between. The CDR3 nucleotides read TGTGCCAGCAGCTCAAATCTCTACGAGCAGTACTTC. Translation: CASSSNLYEQYF.

This clonotype was seen only a few times. The chain recombines TRBV29-1 with TRBJ2-2; 8 nucleotides agree with TRBD1. Germline-derived CDR1 and CDR2 are SQVTM and ANQGSEA. This CDR3 region has 14 residues. V gave up 6 bases and J gave up 1 base; unmatched junction bases: 4. The CDR3 loop reads CSVDRVGNTGELFF. CDR3 DNA: TGCAGCGTGGACAGGGTAGGGAACACCGGGGAGCTGTTTTTT.

This clonotype was counted only a few times. The chain links TRBV12-3 or TRBV12-4 to TRBJ1-5; D ambiguous. V was pared by 4 bases and J by 0 bases, with 13 bases between. The CDR3 runs 16 residues. CDR3 sequence (DNA): TGTGCCAGCAGTTCGGGCTCACCTTATAGCAATCAGCCCCAGCATTTT. Protein: CASSSGSPYSNQPQHF.

The chain combines TRBV12-3 or TRBV12-4 with TRBJ2-6, with D hard to call. The germline V and J ends were trimmed by 6 bases and 3 bases, with 6 bases remaining between them. There are 13 residues in the CDR3. The CDR3 DNA follows: TGTGCCAGCAGGTACCTTGGGGCCAACGTCCTGACTTTC. Translating gives CASRYLGANVLTF.

The CDR3 reads CASSPRGIYEQYF. CDR3 DNA: TGTGCCAGCTCACCGCGGGGGATCTACGAGCAGTACTTC. This sequence joins TRBV18 and TRBJ2-7; 7 bases fit TRBD2. The CDR3 is 13 amino acids. The germline CDR1 and CDR2 sequences are KGHSH and LQKENI. J gave up 3 bases and V 3 bases, and 2 bases lay outside the gene matches.

This clonotype was seen many times. This chain connects TRBV12-3 or TRBV12-4 to TRBJ2-1; 8 bases line up with TRBD1. This CDR3 has 15 amino acids. With 1 base clipped from V and 5 bases from J, the junction kept 4 bases outside the gene matches. The CDR3 bases are TGTGCCAGCAGTTTAGGGACAGGGCCGAACAATGAGCAGTTCTTC. Translating gives CASSLGTGPNNEQFF.

The table lists this clonotype with a few counts. V is TRBV10-3 and J is TRBJ1-1; 8 nucleotides match TRBD1. The germline V gene has CDR1 ENHRY and CDR2 SYGVKD. CDR3 length: 12 amino acids. J gave up 8 bases and V 2 bases, and 1 base lay outside the gene matches. As DNA, the CDR3 is TGTGCCATCAGTGAGGGGACAGGAGAAGCTTTCTTT. The encoded protein is CAISEGTGEAFF.

The chain recombines TRBV12-3 or TRBV12-4 with TRBJ2-7; TRBD2 matches 7 bases. The V and J ends lost 10 bases and 6 bases, in that order; junction bases with no gene match: 9. This CDR3 region has 12 residues. The CDR3 DNA is TGTGCCACCCGGGGGACTACTGGCGAGCAGTACTTC. It translates to CATRGTTGEQYF.

This chain uses TRBV7-9 with TRBJ1-2; D not resolved. This CDR3 comprises 15 residues. Germline assignment: CDR1 SEHNR and CDR2 FQNEAQ (reference sequence). Trimming took off 3 bases at V and 3 bases at J, with 14 bases between the two ends. CDR3 nucleotides: TGTGCCAGCAGCTTCCCTAGCTTGGGGTACTATGGCTACACCTTC. It codes for CASSFPSLGYYGYTF.

The V and J genes are TRBV5-5 and TRBJ2-3; a weak D match, TRBD1 (7 bases). V was clipped by 4 bases and J by 1 base, with 13 bases between them. Germline assignment: CDR1 SGHKS and CDR2 YYEKEE (reference sequence). The CDR3 has 15 residues. CDR3 in DNA: TGTGCCAGCAGCCCCCAGGGGGGAGGCACAGATACGCAGTATTTT. Translating gives CASSPQGGGTDTQYF.